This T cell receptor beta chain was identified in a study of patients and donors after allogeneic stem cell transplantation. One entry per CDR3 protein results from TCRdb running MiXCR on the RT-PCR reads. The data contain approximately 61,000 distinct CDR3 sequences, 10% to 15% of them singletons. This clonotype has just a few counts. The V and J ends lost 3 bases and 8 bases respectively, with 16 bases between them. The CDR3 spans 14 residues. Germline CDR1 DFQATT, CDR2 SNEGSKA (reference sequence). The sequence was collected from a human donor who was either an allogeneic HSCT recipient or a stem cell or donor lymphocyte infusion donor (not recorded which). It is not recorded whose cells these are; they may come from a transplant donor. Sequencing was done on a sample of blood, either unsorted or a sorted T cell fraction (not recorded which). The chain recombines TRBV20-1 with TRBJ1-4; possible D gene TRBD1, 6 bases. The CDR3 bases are TGCAGTGCTAGGTTGGGGGGAGGGACAGAAAAACTGTTTTTT. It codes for CSARLGGGTEKLFF.